Below are 26 T cell receptor beta chains sequenced from a single sample in a study of glioma-infiltrating T cells after dendritic cell vaccination. Profiling relied on immunoSEQ multiplex PCR, and the TCRdb table lists in-frame clones only, not all of them. Counted here are tens of thousands of clones, around 83% occurring once; the ten biggest clones make up 6% to 8%. This sample's time point: after dendritic cell vaccination, including at tumor progression/relapse. The specimen was blood, collected after dendritic cell vaccination. These receptors all come from a human donor with glioblastoma.

V usage is TRBV5-4 and J usage is TRBJ2-3, with 11 bases aligning to TRBD2. In germline, CDR1 is SGHNT, CDR2 YYREEE (reference sequence). This CDR3 is 17 amino acids long. The V gene end was trimmed by 0 bases and the J gene end by 2 bases; junction bases not matched to a gene: 5. Here the CDR3 DNA reads TGTGCCAGCAGCTTGGGGGCTAGCGGGGGGACCACAGATACGCAGTATTTT. Residues: CASSLGASGGTTDTQYF.

This clone was picked up a small number of times. The CDR3 nucleotides read TGTGCCAGCAGTGAATCGAATTCACCCCTCCACTTT. It is translated as CASSESNSPLHF. This chain joins TRBV6-1 and TRBJ1-6; the D is unclear. Germline assignment: CDR1 MNHNS and CDR2 SASEGT. The V and J ends lost 2 bases and 7 bases respectively, with 3 bases between them. The CDR3 spans 12 residues.

V is TRBV7-3 and J is TRBJ1-1; possibly TRBD1 for D (5 bases). V was pared by 1 base and J by 7 bases, with 7 bases between. The CDR3 covers 12 residues. CDR1 is SGHTA and CDR2 is FQGTGA in the germline V gene. CDR3 residues: CASSLKGDEAFF. Written as DNA, the CDR3 is TGTGCCAGCAGCTTAAAAGGGGATGAAGCTTTCTTT.

This clone was counted a single time. CDR3 in DNA: TGTGCCAGCAGTACCCCTGGAGGGGTTGAGACCCAGTACTTC. It yields the protein CASSTPGGVETQYF. The chain carries TRBV6-5 and TRBJ2-5; D may be TRBD2 (6 bases). Trimming left V 5 bases short and J 5 bases short, with 15 bases between. Germline CDR1 is MNHEY and CDR2 is SVGAGI. This CDR3 is 14 amino acids long.

The chain employs TRBV19 and TRBJ1-1, with a possible D match to TRBD1 (5 bases). The CDR3 has 14 residues. The V end lost 9 bases, the J end lost 5 bases, and 19 bases lay between the germline ends. Germline loops: CDR1 LNHDA, CDR2 SQIVND (reference sequence). CDR3 in DNA: TGTGCCAGCCGCATCGGGGGAGGTCGGACTGAAGCTTTCTTT. Amino acids: CASRIGGGRTEAFF.

This clone turned up a few times. The chain links TRBV25-1 to TRBJ2-1, with D hard to call. The ends were cut back, 2 bases at V and 3 bases at J, with 5 bases in the middle. The CDR3 is 13 residues long. Germline loops: CDR1 MGHDK, CDR2 SYGVNS. CDR3 in amino acids: CASSEVNYNEQFF. CDR3 sequence (DNA): TGTGCCAGCAGTGAAGTCAACTACAATGAGCAGTTCTTC.

This clone has only one observation. The genes are TRBV5-1 and TRBJ2-2; D may be TRBD2 (5 bases). With 3 bases removed from V and 8 bases from J, the gap between germline ends came to 11 bases. The germline gives CDR1 SGHRS, CDR2 YFSETQ. The CDR3 is 13 amino acids. The chain's CDR3 is CASSSEVTGELFF. The CDR3 nucleotides read TGCGCCAGCAGCTCGGAGGTCACAGGGGAGCTGTTTTTT.

This chain joins TRBV7-8 and TRBJ2-7; possible D gene TRBD1, 5 bases. CDR1 is SGHVS and CDR2 is FQNEAQ in the germline V gene. The V and J ends lost 5 bases and 6 bases respectively, with 11 bases between them. The CDR3 loop spans 12 amino acids. CDR3 sequence reads: CASSPQGGEQYF. The CDR3 DNA sequence: TGTGCCAGCAGCCCGCAGGGTGGCGAGCAGTACTTC.

This chain connects TRBV30 to TRBJ2-5; 7 positions agree with TRBD1. CDR3 length: 16 amino acids. V lost 5 bases and J lost 5; bases outside the gene matches: 17. Germline assignment: CDR1 GTSNPN and CDR2 SVGIG (reference sequence). Written as DNA, the CDR3 is TGTGCCTGGCACAGACAGGGCCGGCGAATCCGTGAGACCCAGTACTTC. It is translated as CAWHRQGRRIRETQYF. The full variable domain, rest sourced from reference TRBV30 and TRBJ2-5, is SQTIHQWPATLVQPVGSPLSLECTVEGTSNPNLYWYRQAAGRGLQLLFYSVGIGQISSEVPQNLSASRPQDRQFILSSKKLLLSDSGFYLCAWHRQGRRIRETQYFGPGTRLLVL.

This clone was observed a handful of times. This sequence joins TRBV6-6 and TRBJ2-5, with a tentative D call TRBD1 (6 bases). The CDR3 runs 14 residues. V was shortened by 2 bases and J by 2 bases, with 9 bases between the two germline ends. Germline CDR1 reads MNHNY; CDR2 reads SVGAGI (reference sequence). The CDR3 region is CASSYGGEQETQYF. Written as DNA, the CDR3 is TGTGCCAGCAGTTACGGGGGCGAACAAGAGACCCAGTACTTC.

The chain links TRBV6-1 to TRBJ1-5, with D perhaps TRBD1 (6 bases). Germline V gene lookup returns CDR1 MNHNS and CDR2 SASEGT. This CDR3 has 15 amino acids. V was clipped by 6 bases and J by 4 bases, with 16 bases between them. The DNA for the CDR3 is TGTGCCAGCAGATTAGGGGGGGCGCTGAATCAGCCCCAGCATTTT. As protein: CASRLGGALNQPQHF.

The J gene is TRBJ2-5, the V gene TRBV4-2; D not resolved. The CDR3 is 16 residues long. The V end was cut by 4 bases, the J end by 1 base, with 16 bases between. Germline V gene data show CDR1 as LGHNA and CDR2 as YNFKEQ. CDR3 residues: CASSPDPLEAQETQYF. The CDR3 region has the DNA TGTGCCAGCAGCCCCGACCCCTTAGAGGCCCAAGAGACCCAGTACTTC.

The chain links TRBV7-6 to TRBJ1-1; D is ambiguous. From germline, CDR1 is SGHVS and CDR2 FNYEAQ. V was shortened by 2 bases and J by 0 bases, with 10 bases between the two germline ends. This CDR3 spans 15 amino acids. The CDR3 coding sequence is TGTGCCAGCAGCTTATTTGACGGGATGAACACTGAAGCTTTCTTT. Its translation: CASSLFDGMNTEAFF.

V usage is TRBV2 and J usage is TRBJ1-1; TRBD1 agrees at 8 bases. The CDR3 totals 14 residues. Germline CDR1 reads SNHLY; CDR2 reads FYNNEI. V lost 6 bases to trimming and J lost 7 bases; unmatched junction nucleotides: 10. The DNA of the CDR3 is TGTGCCAGCAGAACAAGGACAGGGCAAGGTGAAGCTTTCTTT. Translated, it gives CASRTRTGQGEAFF.

V and J are TRBV25-1 and TRBJ2-5, with 11 bases aligning to TRBD1. Germline CDR1 MGHDK, CDR2 SYGVNS. The CDR3 totals 15 residues. The junction had 1 base not matched to a gene; V was cut back by 3 bases and J by 1 base. CDR3 loop: CASSEGTGGQETQYF. The DNA for the CDR3 is TGTGCCAGCAGTGAGGGGACAGGGGGCCAAGAGACCCAGTACTTC.

This clone was recorded a few times. Additional DNA sequences in this sample encode the identical CDR3. The V and J genes are TRBV7-2 and TRBJ2-7, with 11 bases that match TRBD2. V shed 5 bases, J shed 5 bases, and the junction held 5 bases outside the gene matches. The CDR3 length is 14 residues. In germline, CDR1 is SGHTA, CDR2 FQGNSA. The CDR3 DNA reads as TGTGCCAGCAGCCTCGGGACTAGCGGAGACGAGCAGTACTTC. It codes for CASSLGTSGDEQYF.

The CDR3 is CASSPGNRDRDYNEQFF. CDR3 bases: TGTGCCAGCTCACCAGGGAACCGGGACAGGGATTACAATGAGCAGTTCTTC. The chain is built from TRBV18 and TRBJ2-1; 9 bases are a match to TRBD1. The CDR3 sequence is 17 residues long. CDR1 and CDR2 from the germline V gene are KGHSH and LQKENI. V lost 2 bases and J lost 4; bases outside the gene matches: 9. The whole variable domain, filled in from reference TRBV18 and TRBJ2-1, reads NAGVMQNPRHLVRRRGQEARLRCSPMKGHSHVYWYRQLPEEGLKFMVYLQKENIIDESGMPKERFSAEFPKEGPSILRIQQVVRGDSAAYFCASSPGNRDRDYNEQFFGPGTRLTVL.

The CDR3: CASSLAGLSSYEQYF. The DNA for the CDR3 is TGTGCCAGCAGCTTGGCCGGTCTTAGCTCCTACGAGCAGTACTTC. V gene TRBV5-6 combines with J gene TRBJ2-7; no reliable D call. Germline-derived CDR1 and CDR2 are SGHDT and YYEEEE. Trimming removed 0 bases from V and 0 bases from J, with 10 bases in between. CDR3 length equals 15 residues.

This clone was seen only once. This rearrangement joins TRBV20-1 to TRBJ2-1; a weak D match, TRBD2 (5 bases). V was shortened by 6 bases and J by 8 bases, with 11 bases between the two germline ends. CDR1 and CDR2 from the germline V gene are DFQATT and SNEGSKA (reference sequence). This CDR3 is 11 amino acids long. The CDR3 DNA sequence: TGCAGTGCCAGGACTTGGGATGAGCAGTTCTTC. Its protein product is CSARTWDEQFF.

In this sample, this clone turned up a few times. V and J are TRBV9 and TRBJ2-1; 13 bases agree with TRBD2. Germline CDR1 is SGDLS and CDR2 is YYNGEE. This CDR3 region has 15 residues. V lost 3 bases to trimming and J lost 7 bases; unmatched junction nucleotides: 4. The CDR3 nucleotides read TGTGCCAGCAGCGCTGGGACTAGCGGGGCGAATGAGCAGTTCTTC. The encoded protein is CASSAGTSGANEQFF.

This rearrangement joins TRBV2 to TRBJ2-2; unclear D gene. This CDR3 is built from 14 residues. The germline V gene encodes CDR1 SNHLY and CDR2 FYNNEI. Trimming left V 6 bases short and J 3 bases short, with 11 bases between. CDR3: CASSERTYTGELFF. In DNA form, the CDR3 reads TGTGCCAGCAGCGAGCGAACGTACACCGGGGAGCTGTTTTTT.

The chain links TRBV19 to TRBJ1-6; D is uncertain. This CDR3 is 12 amino acids long. The germline V gene encodes CDR1 LNHDA and CDR2 SQIVND (reference sequence). Deletions cut 5 bases from V and 7 bases from J, with 6 bases between. The CDR3 nucleotides are TGTGCCAGTAGTGCCGGGAATTCACCCCTCCACTTT. It specifies CASSAGNSPLHF.

The rearrangement links TRBV9 to TRBJ1-5, with 7 bases identical to TRBD1. Germline CDR1 and CDR2: SGDLS and YYNGEE. There are 14 residues in the CDR3. Trimming at V came to 4 bases and at J to 4 bases, leaving 5 bases not matched to a gene. The CDR3 DNA follows: TGTGCCAGCAGCCGGGACAGCTTAAATCAGCCCCAGCATTTT. Translation: CASSRDSLNQPQHF.

The gene calls are TRBV27 and TRBJ2-7; TRBD2 is a possible D gene (6 bases). The germline V gene encodes CDR1 MNHEY and CDR2 SMNVEV (reference sequence). V dropped 2 bases and J dropped 3 bases, with 8 bases sitting between them. The CDR3 is 13 residues long. Here the CDR3 reads CASSLQEGYEQYF. The CDR3 nucleotides are TGTGCCAGCAGTTTACAGGAGGGCTACGAGCAGTACTTC.

This rearrangement joins TRBV7-3 to TRBJ2-4; TRBD1 matches 8 bases. Germline trimming cut 5 bases from V and 8 bases from J; bases unmatched to any gene: 8. This CDR3 is 14 amino acids long. From germline, CDR1 is SGHTA and CDR2 FQGTGA. CDR3 residues: CASSQGADTDIQYF. The CDR3, as DNA: TGTGCCAGCAGCCAGGGGGCGGATACCGACATTCAGTACTTC.

The genes are TRBV2 and TRBJ1-4; D may be TRBD1 (5 bases). From germline, CDR1 is SNHLY and CDR2 FYNNEI. The CDR3 has 13 amino acids. Trimming removed 5 bases at V and 8 bases at J, with 12 bases between. The DNA for the CDR3 is TGTGCCAGCAGTCTCGGACAATGGGAAAAACTGTTTTTT. Translation: CASSLGQWEKLFF.